These 11 T cell receptor beta chains originate from one sample sequenced in a study of blood T cell repertoires in COVID-19. TCRdb keeps only in-frame clones here, not all; method: immunoSEQ multiplex PCR. Of about 320,000 clones in the sample, 85% to 95% are singletons; the top ten hold almost 4%. Specimen: PBMCs or T cells enriched from blood (not recorded which). Receptors were obtained from a woman in her thirties who had been exposed to COVID-19.

The gene calls are TRBV7-9 and TRBJ1-3, with 9 bases identical to TRBD1. Per germline, CDR1 SEHNR and CDR2 FQNEAQ (reference sequence). The J segment lost 7 bases and the V segment lost 2 bases, leaving 6 bases of the junction unmatched. The CDR3 is 15 residues long. The CDR3: CASSLWDRVDNTIYF. CDR3 coding DNA: TGTGCCAGCAGCTTATGGGACAGGGTGGACAACACCATATATTTT.

The V gene is TRBV10-3, the J gene TRBJ2-3, with 15 bases that match TRBD2. Per the germline V gene, CDR1 is ENHRY and CDR2 is SYGVKD. CDR3 length: 16 amino acids. The V and J ends lost 8 bases and 2 bases, in that order; junction bases with no gene match: 5. In DNA, the CDR3 is TGTGCCATCGGGACTAGCGGGGGGCTCTTCACAGATACGCAGTATTTT. It translates to CAIGTSGGLFTDTQYF.

The chain recombines TRBV4-1 with TRBJ1-3; D unresolved. Trimming left V 2 bases short and J 4 bases short, with 12 bases between. In germline, CDR1 is MGHRA, CDR2 YSYEKL. The CDR3 is made up of 15 amino acids. The chain's CDR3 is CASSQIQFSGNTIYF. The CDR3 nucleotides read TGCGCCAGCAGCCAAATTCAGTTCTCCGGAAACACCATATATTTT.

The rearrangement joins TRBV27 to TRBJ1-5; TRBD1 matches 11 bases. This CDR3 has 16 residues. Germline V CDR1 and CDR2: MNHEY, SMNVEV (reference sequence). J was trimmed by 4 bases and V by 5 bases; bases with no gene match: 7. CDR3 in amino acids: CASSPQDRGRNQPQHF. CDR3 DNA: TGTGCCAGCAGTCCTCAGGACAGGGGGCGAAATCAGCCCCAGCATTTT.

The chain combines TRBV7-8 with TRBJ2-1; 13 bases agree with TRBD2. V was clipped by 4 bases and J by 0 bases; unmatched bases: 9. This CDR3 spans 19 amino acids. The germline CDR1 and CDR2 sequences are SGHVS and FQNEAQ. CDR3 region: CASSSLAGGRDHSYNEQFF. For the CDR3, the DNA is TGTGCCAGCAGCTCACTAGCGGGGGGGCGCGATCACTCCTACAATGAGCAGTTCTTC.

V usage is TRBV7-8 and J usage is TRBJ2-7; D perhaps matches TRBD2 (5 bases). Germline V CDR1 and CDR2: SGHVS, FQNEAQ. Trimming stripped 5 bases from V and 0 bases from J, with 11 bases between. This CDR3 contains 14 residues. In DNA, the CDR3 is TGTGCCAGCAGCGTCGCTAGCTACTCCTACGAGCAGTACTTC. Translation: CASSVASYSYEQYF.

This chain joins TRBV27 and TRBJ2-7; 7 bases map to TRBD2. Germline CDR1 MNHEY, CDR2 SMNVEV (reference sequence). Trimming took 4 bases from V and 3 from J; bases not matched to a gene: 6. This CDR3 contains 14 residues. CDR3 sequence reads: CASSSRDYHYEQYF. For the CDR3, the DNA is TGTGCCAGCAGTTCCAGGGACTACCACTACGAGCAGTACTTC.

The chain employs TRBV23-1 and TRBJ2-4; 8 positions agree with TRBD2. TRBV23-1 is an ORF; its function is uncertain. The CDR3 totals 15 residues. The junction had 4 bases not matched to a gene; V was cut back by 3 bases and J by 3 bases. DNA of the CDR3: TGCGCCAGCAGTCATTACCGGGGGGGCAAAAACATTCAGTACTTC. The encoded protein is CASSHYRGGKNIQYF.

The chain combines TRBV20-1 with TRBJ2-5, with 10 nucleotides matching TRBD1. The CDR3 has 16 amino acids. The trim removed 3 bases at V and 2 bases at J, leaving 9 bases unmatched. In germline, CDR1 is DFQATT, CDR2 SNEGSKA (reference sequence). The CDR3 coding sequence is TGCAGTGCTAGTGCCTGGGACAGGGGCCAACAAGAGACCCAGTACTTC. Protein: CSASAWDRGQQETQYF.

The chain is built from TRBV4-2 and TRBJ2-7, with a possible D match to TRBD2 (5 bases). Germline V gene data show CDR1 as LGHNA and CDR2 as YNFKEQ. The CDR3 has 16 amino acids. V lost 6 bases and J lost 4, with 22 bases in between. CDR3 sequence: CASSPFMGATEYEQYF. CDR3 DNA: TGTGCCAGCAGTCCCTTCATGGGAGCTACCGAATACGAGCAGTACTTC.

The rearrangement uses TRBV21-1 and TRBJ2-7; TRBD2 is the table's D call and was not checked against the DNA. TRBV21-1 is assigned pseudogene status. CDR3 length equals 15 residues. DNA of the CDR3: TGTGCCAGCAGCAAAGGATCCCTAGATTCCTACGAGCAGTACTTC. This gives the protein CASSKGSLDSYEQYF.